The 3 T cell receptor beta chains in this list originate from one sample, sequenced in a study of blood T cells in healthy people across ages. Using a J-beta primer mix together with a sample-barcoded 5' primer, a second PCR was run for about 6 to 11 cycles. Using its own MiXCR run on the 5' RACE reads, TCRdb lists one record per CDR3 protein. The sample includes 920,000 or so distinct CDR3 sequences, roughly 45% seen only once; the top ten take 15% to 20%. The sample comprised blood. The receptors originated from an older woman in good health.

There are a few counts of this clonotype. The chain uses TRBV7-9 and TRBJ2-3, with unresolved D. The CDR3 runs to 14 residues. CDR1 is SEHNR, CDR2 FQNEAQ, per germline (reference sequence). Trimming took off 3 bases at V and 2 bases at J, with 9 bases between the two ends. Here the CDR3 DNA reads TGTGCCAGCAGCTTTGGGTCGGCCACAGATACGCAGTATTTT. Encoded protein: CASSFGSATDTQYF.

The V call is TRBV5-1, the J call TRBJ2-2; D is unresolved. Germline CDR1 is SGHRS and CDR2 is YFSETQ. The CDR3 is 15 residues long. The V and J ends lost 0 bases and 6 bases respectively, with 12 bases between them. The CDR3 DNA is TGCGCCAGCAGCTTGGACCTACTTCCGCCCGGGGAGCTGTTTTTT. It is translated as CASSLDLLPPGELFF.

The chain employs TRBV14 and TRBJ2-1; 9 nucleotides align to TRBD2. CDR3 size: 16 residues. V shed 0 bases, J shed 6 bases, and the junction held 6 bases outside the gene matches. Germline CDR1 reads SGHDN; CDR2 reads FVKESK. CDR3 DNA sequence: TGTGCCAGCAGCCAAGAAGAGCGGGGGGCCTGCAATGAGCAGTTCTTC. Its translation: CASSQEERGACNEQFF.